This entry lists 20 T cell receptor beta chains sequenced from one sample in a study of blood T cells in healthy people across ages. A second PCR, run for about 7 to 11 cycles, used a sample-barcoded 5' primer plus a J-beta primer mix. TCRdb reprocessed the 5' RACE reads with MiXCR, giving one entry per CDR3 protein. The table lists around 900,000 distinct CDR3 sequences, 29% of them singletons. Input material: blood. These TCRs come from a woman of 80 years or more in good health.

This clonotype was observed many times. The CDR3 reads CASSLGGKGSPLHF. CDR3 sequence (DNA): TGTGCCAGCAGTCTGGGAGGGAAGGGGTCACCCCTCCACTTT. The rearrangement uses TRBV7-2 and TRBJ1-6, with a weak D call TRBD1 (5 bases). CDR3 length equals 14 residues. V lost 6 bases and J 10 bases, leaving 16 bases between the germline ends. The germline CDR1 and CDR2 sequences are SGHTA and FQGNSA.

The chain is built from TRBV27 and TRBJ2-3, with 8 bases identical to TRBD2. The CDR3 contains 14 residues. J gave up 2 bases and V 7 bases, and 5 bases lay outside the gene matches. Germline V gene sequence: CDR1 MNHEY, CDR2 SMNVEV (reference sequence). The CDR3 bases are TGTGCCAGCACCTCCGGACTAGCCACAGATACGCAGTATTTT. Protein product: CASTSGLATDTQYF.

The rearrangement uses TRBV5-1 and TRBJ2-3; TRBD2 matches 8 bases. CDR1 is SGHRS and CDR2 is YFSETQ in the germline V gene. The CDR3 extends over 17 amino acids. V dropped 1 base and J dropped 3; count of bases not matched to a gene: 10. The CDR3 loop reads CASSLFRGGTGTDTQYF. For the CDR3, the DNA is TGCGCCAGCAGCTTGTTTCGGGGGGGGACCGGAACAGATACGCAGTATTTT. Full variable domain (missing parts from reference TRBV5-1 and TRBJ2-3): KAGVTQTPRYLIKTRGQQVTLSCSPISGHRSVSWYQQTPGQGLQFLFEYFSETQRNKGNFPGRFSGRQFSNSRSEMNVSTLELGDSALYLCASSLFRGGTGTDTQYFGPGTRLTVL.

This clonotype showed up many times. The chain combines TRBV7-2 with TRBJ2-5, with 8 bases identical to TRBD2. Germline V gives CDR1 SGHTA, CDR2 FQGNSA. Germline trimming cut 3 bases from V and 3 bases from J; bases unmatched to any gene: 6. CDR3 length: 15 amino acids. The CDR3 region has the DNA TGTGCCAGCAGCTTTCAACGGGGGGGCAAAGAGACCCAGTACTTC. Its protein is CASSFQRGGKETQYF.

This clonotype was observed at least ten times. The chain carries TRBV7-2 and TRBJ1-6, with TRBD1 matching 9 bases. The trim removed 5 bases at V and 6 bases at J, leaving 5 bases unmatched. This CDR3 comprises 15 residues. Looked up from germline, CDR1 is SGHTA and CDR2 is FQGNSA. The CDR3 spells CASSPQGQGNSPLHF. The CDR3 DNA is TGTGCCAGCAGCCCGCAGGGACAGGGTAATTCACCCCTCCACTTT.

This clonotype has only a few counts. J is TRBJ1-2 and V is TRBV12-3 or TRBV12-4, with a possible D match to TRBD1 (6 bases). The germline V and J ends were trimmed by 6 bases and 4 bases, with 18 bases remaining between them. This CDR3 is built from 15 residues. The CDR3 sequence: CASSQTRGHSYGYTF. The CDR3, as DNA: TGTGCCAGCAGCCAAACCCGGGGACACTCCTATGGCTACACCTTC.

The chain joins TRBV2 to TRBJ1-2, with D perhaps matching TRBD1 (5 bases). The germline V gene encodes CDR1 SNHLY and CDR2 FYNNEI. This CDR3 comprises 15 residues. Trimming pared 5 bases from V and 0 bases from J, leaving 13 bases between. Written as DNA, the CDR3 is TGTGCCAGCAGTAGCCGGGACGCCTCTAACTATGGCTACACCTTC. It specifies CASSSRDASNYGYTF.

This clonotype was picked up many times. The chain has TRBV20-1 and TRBJ2-7; D remains ambiguous. V was shortened by 0 bases and J by 4 bases, with 16 bases between the two germline ends. The CDR3 has 15 residues. Germline CDR1 and CDR2: DFQATT and SNEGSKA (reference sequence). The CDR3 sequence: CSARDRFSSNYEQYF. The CDR3 DNA reads as TGCAGTGCTAGAGATCGGTTCTCCAGCAATTACGAGCAGTACTTC.

This clonotype showed up many times. V gene TRBV18 combines with J gene TRBJ2-7, with D hard to call. V lost 8 bases and J lost 0, with 11 bases in between. CDR3 size: 13 residues. The germline CDR1 and CDR2 sequences are KGHSH and LQKENI. As DNA, the CDR3 is TGTGCCAGCCAGGCTCGGTCCTCCTACGAGCAGTACTTC. Translated, it gives CASQARSSYEQYF.

The gene calls are TRBV20-1 and TRBJ2-3; 8 nucleotides line up with TRBD2. The CDR3 is 14 amino acids. The germline CDR1 and CDR2 sequences are DFQATT and SNEGSKA (reference sequence). V gave up 5 bases and J gave up 3 bases; unmatched junction bases: 7. The CDR3 sequence is CSACRAGGTDTQYF. CDR3 nucleotides: TGCAGTGCTTGCCGGGCGGGGGGTACAGATACGCAGTATTTT.

This clonotype was observed a single time. The rearrangement links TRBV5-1 to TRBJ2-3; perhaps TRBD1 as D (6 bases). The CDR3 length is 15 residues. The germline V and J ends were trimmed by 4 bases and 1 base, with 13 bases remaining between them. CDR1 and CDR2 (germline): SGHRS, YFSETQ. CDR3 residues: CASSPGQWGTDTQYF. The DNA of the CDR3 is TGCGCCAGCAGCCCAGGACAGTGGGGCACAGATACGCAGTATTTT.

The V and J genes are TRBV4-3 and TRBJ2-3; TRBD1 matches at 7 bases. V shed 0 bases, J shed 3 bases, and the junction held 6 bases outside the gene matches. The CDR3 extends over 16 amino acids. Germline CDR1 and CDR2: LGHNA and YSLEER. The CDR3 DNA follows: TGCGCCAGCAGCCAAGAGAAGGGCAGGGGGACAGATACGCAGTATTTT. This gives the protein CASSQEKGRGTDTQYF.

This clonotype has ten or more counts. V usage is TRBV7-9 and J usage is TRBJ1-2; 8 nucleotides agree with TRBD1. The CDR3 is 14 amino acids. CDR1 is SEHNR, CDR2 FQNEAQ, per germline (reference sequence). With 5 bases clipped from V and 5 bases from J, the junction kept 7 bases outside the gene matches. DNA of the CDR3: TGTGCCAGCAGCCGACAGGGGTCGGCTTATGGCTACACCTTC. It encodes CASSRQGSAYGYTF.

The chain joins TRBV28 to TRBJ2-7; 9 bases agree with TRBD1. The CDR3 loop spans 15 amino acids. V gave up 2 bases and J gave up 6 bases; unmatched junction bases: 8. Germline loops: CDR1 MDHEN, CDR2 SYDVKM. The CDR3 DNA reads as TGTGCCAGCAGTTTACCCGGGACAGGGCGGAGCGAGCAGTACTTC. Encoded protein: CASSLPGTGRSEQYF.

This clonotype has ten or more counts. The chain carries TRBV6-6 and TRBJ1-6, with TRBD1 matching over 7 bases. Per the germline V gene, CDR1 is MNHNY and CDR2 is SVGAGI (reference sequence). The CDR3 length is 14 residues. V was clipped by 6 bases and J by 5 bases; unmatched bases: 4. The DNA for the CDR3 is TGTGCCAGCAGACCGGACAGGAATAATTCACCCCTCCACTTT. Translated, it gives CASRPDRNNSPLHF.

This clonotype has only a few counts. A much larger clone is a single base away; this may be a read error. The chain combines TRBV5-1 with TRBJ2-5; 8 positions agree with TRBD2. V was clipped by 2 bases and J by 3 bases; unmatched bases: 6. Germline CDR1 is SGHRS and CDR2 is YFSETQ. CDR3 length: 15 amino acids. DNA of the CDR3: TGCGCCAGCAGCTTCGCGGGACTAGTAGAAGAGACCCAGTACTTC. Amino acids: CASSFAGLVEETQYF.

This clonotype came up many times. The genes are TRBV4-3 and TRBJ1-4; the D is unclear. The CDR3 is 15 amino acids. With 0 bases removed from V and 7 bases from J, the gap between germline ends came to 12 bases. Per the germline V gene, CDR1 is LGHNA and CDR2 is YSLEER. CDR3 amino acids: CASSQEIGKGEKLFF. As DNA, the CDR3 is TGCGCCAGCAGCCAAGAAATCGGAAAGGGTGAAAAACTGTTTTTT.

The chain links TRBV6-2 or TRBV6-3 to TRBJ1-5; 8 bases align to TRBD1. The CDR3 consists of 15 residues. V was pared by 2 bases and J by 4 bases, with 4 bases of the junction left unmatched. Germline lookup yields CDR1 MNHEY and CDR2 SVGEGT. Here the CDR3 DNA reads TGTGCCAGCAGTTACGGGGACAGGCCTAATCAGCCCCAGCATTTT. It codes for CASSYGDRPNQPQHF.

This clonotype was seen many times. The chain recombines TRBV12-3 or TRBV12-4 with TRBJ1-2; a weak D match, TRBD1 (5 bases). V lost 5 bases, J lost 1 base, and 14 bases lay in between. The CDR3 runs to 15 residues. Here the CDR3 reads CASSTTGLINYGYTF. The CDR3 DNA follows: TGTGCCAGCAGTACTACGGGACTTATTAACTATGGCTACACCTTC.

This clonotype was seen many times. The chain uses TRBV10-1 and TRBJ2-3; D is ambiguous. Germline V gene data show CDR1 as WNHNN and CDR2 as SYGVQD (reference sequence). Trimming shortened V by 3 bases and J by 4 bases, and 8 bases separated the two germline ends. The CDR3 spans 13 residues. The CDR3 sequence: CASSDPSPDTQYF. CDR3 in DNA: TGCGCCAGCAGTGATCCCAGCCCAGATACGCAGTATTTT.